What follows is one T cell receptor beta chain and its context. This specimen belongs to a study of blood T cell repertoires in COVID-19. Trimming took off 3 bases at V and 4 bases at J, with 15 bases between the two ends. In germline, CDR1 is SGHAT, CDR2 FQNNGV. The CDR3 contains 15 residues. Libraries were prepared by immunoSEQ multiplex PCR; TCRdb keeps only in-frame clonotypes and omits some of them. The sample lists 200,000 to 250,000 clones, less than 85% occurring once. The TCR was taken from a man between 60 and 75 years old who had recovered from COVID-19. The specimen was PBMCs or T cells enriched from blood (not recorded which). V is TRBV11-2 and J is TRBJ2-5; D possibly corresponds to TRBD2 (6 bases). CDR3 sequence reads: CASSFPLRGVETQYF. The CDR3 coding sequence is TGTGCCAGCAGCTTCCCCCTGCGGGGTGTAGAGACCCAGTACTTC.